The table lists the clone carrying this TCR beta chain with many counts. Its antigen is not identified. These data come from a study of CD8 T cells in ankylosing spondylitis. Whole-study results and caveats: Relatively rare in peripheral blood, disease-linked clones were also CD8+. It appeared that ankylosing spondylitis blood was characterized by a TCR beta motif of 8 or 9 highly homologous variants. Reports of some motif variants in reactive arthritis synovial fluid and blood predate this one. Clones linked to disease were reported to show significant enrichment in matched ankylosing spondylitis synovial fluid.

The CDR3 consists of 15 residues. The trim removed 7 bases at V and 7 bases at J, leaving 11 bases unmatched. Each TCR beta library was made by quantitative 5'-RACE that incorporated molecular barcodes. Each CDR3 protein gets one entry after TCRdb re-called the 5' RACE reads with MiXCR. Found here are 200,000 to 250,000 distinct CDR3 sequences, about 17% of them singletons; the top ten hold about two fifths. The source material was blood, either unsorted or a sorted T cell fraction (not recorded which). This chain joins TRBV12-3 or TRBV12-4 and TRBJ2-1; TRBD2 matches 9 bases. The receptor comes from a male donor with ankylosing spondylitis. CDR3 DNA sequence: TGTGCCAGCACCCCGGATTGGGCGGGAGGGAATGAGCAGTTCTTC. Its translation: CASTPDWAGGNEQFF.